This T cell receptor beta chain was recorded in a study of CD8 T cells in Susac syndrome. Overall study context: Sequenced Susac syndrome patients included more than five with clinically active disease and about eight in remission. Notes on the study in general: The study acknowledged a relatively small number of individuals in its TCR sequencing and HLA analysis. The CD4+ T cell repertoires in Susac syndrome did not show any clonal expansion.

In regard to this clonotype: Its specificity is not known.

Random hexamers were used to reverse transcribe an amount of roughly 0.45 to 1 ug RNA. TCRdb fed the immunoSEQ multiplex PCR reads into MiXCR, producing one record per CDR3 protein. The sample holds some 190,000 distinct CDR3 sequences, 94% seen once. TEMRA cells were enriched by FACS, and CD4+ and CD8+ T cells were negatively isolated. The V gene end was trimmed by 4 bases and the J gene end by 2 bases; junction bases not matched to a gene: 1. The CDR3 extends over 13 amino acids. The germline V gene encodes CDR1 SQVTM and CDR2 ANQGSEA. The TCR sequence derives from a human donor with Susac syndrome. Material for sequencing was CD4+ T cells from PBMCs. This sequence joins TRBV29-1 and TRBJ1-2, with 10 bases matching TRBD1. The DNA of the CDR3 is TGCAGCGTTGGGGGACAGGGGAACTATGGCTACACCTTC. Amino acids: CSVGGQGNYGYTF.